The entry below gives a single T cell receptor beta chain sequence along with its context. Adults between roughly 18 and 95 years of age took part from 20 to 25 US areas. Grouping used clinical history reported by participants in a survey and questionnaire. This entry comes from a study of blood T cell repertoires in COVID-19. Study in general: There were acute and convalescent COVID-19 samples, and they came from the United States, Italy and Spain. From T cells, B-cell-depleted T cells, or PBMCs came the material, which was cDNA or gDNA.

Assay: immunoSEQ multiplex PCR; the TCRdb copy retains only in-frame clones and omits some. Of 150,000 to 200,000 clones listed, less than 85% were seen once; the top ten hold about 5.5%. The CDR3 runs to 16 residues. Germline V gene sequence: CDR1 LNHDA, CDR2 SQIVND (reference sequence). The V end lost 5 bases, the J end lost 5 bases, and 18 bases lay between the germline ends. This chain links TRBV19 with TRBJ2-2, with a possible D match to TRBD1 (6 bases). The sample was PBMCs or T cells enriched from blood (not recorded which). This TCR derives from a woman aged 55-69 years with acute COVID-19. The DNA of the CDR3 is TGTGCCAGTAGTCCAGGGGAGAGTGTAGGGACCGGGGAGCTGTTTTTT. Translated: CASSPGESVGTGELFF. The whole variable domain, filled in from reference TRBV19 and TRBJ2-2, reads DGGITQSPKYLFRKEGQNVTLSCEQNLNHDAMYWYRQDPGQGLRLIYYSQIVNDFQKGDIAEGYSVSREKKESFPLTVTSAQKNPTAFYLCASSPGESVGTGELFFGEGSRLTVL.